This TCR beta chain was documented in a study of cytomegalovirus exposure and HLA in healthy donors. PCR employed 60 Vbeta and 13 Jbeta primers. The table came from immunoSEQ multiplex PCR; TCRdb's copy has only in-frame clones and leaves some out. The sample includes 190,000 or so clones. Each donor was healthy, and each was a bone marrow donor. This CDR3 comprises 15 residues. Trimming at V came to 1 base and at J to 5 bases, leaving 4 bases not matched to a gene. CDR1 and CDR2 (germline): SEHNR, FQNEAQ (reference sequence). This TCR came from a boy aged 10-17 years in good health and CMV-seronegative. V usage is TRBV7-9 and J usage is TRBJ2-7; 11 positions agree with TRBD1. The sequenced material came from PBMCs. The CDR3 here is CASSLGTGGTDEQYF. The CDR3 nucleotides read TGTGCCAGCAGCTTAGGGACAGGGGGCACGGACGAGCAGTACTTC.